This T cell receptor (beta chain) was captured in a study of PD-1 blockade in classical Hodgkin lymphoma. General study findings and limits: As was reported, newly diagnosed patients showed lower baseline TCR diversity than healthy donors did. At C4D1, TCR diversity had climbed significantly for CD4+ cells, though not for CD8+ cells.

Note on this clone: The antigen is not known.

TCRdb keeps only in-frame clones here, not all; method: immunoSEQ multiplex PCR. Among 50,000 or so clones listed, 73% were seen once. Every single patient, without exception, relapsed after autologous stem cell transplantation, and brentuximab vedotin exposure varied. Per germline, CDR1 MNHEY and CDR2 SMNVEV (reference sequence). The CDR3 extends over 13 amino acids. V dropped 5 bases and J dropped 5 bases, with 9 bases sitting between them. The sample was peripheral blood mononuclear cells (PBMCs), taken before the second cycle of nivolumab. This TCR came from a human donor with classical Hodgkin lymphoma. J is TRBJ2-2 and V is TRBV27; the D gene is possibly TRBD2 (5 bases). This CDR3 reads CASSPLATGELFF. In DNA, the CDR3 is TGTGCCAGCAGTCCCCTAGCTACCGGGGAGCTGTTTTTT.